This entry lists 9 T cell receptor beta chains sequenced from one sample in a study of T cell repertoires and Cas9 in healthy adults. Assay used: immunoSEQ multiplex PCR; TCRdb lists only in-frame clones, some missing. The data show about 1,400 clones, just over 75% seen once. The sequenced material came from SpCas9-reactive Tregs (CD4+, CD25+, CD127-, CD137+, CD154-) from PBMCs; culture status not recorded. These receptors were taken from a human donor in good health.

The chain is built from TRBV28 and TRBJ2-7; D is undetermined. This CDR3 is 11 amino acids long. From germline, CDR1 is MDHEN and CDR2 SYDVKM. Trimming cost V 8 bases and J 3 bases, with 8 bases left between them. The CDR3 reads CASWRCYEQYV. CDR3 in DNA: TGTGCCAGCTGGAGATGCTACGAGCAGTACGTC.

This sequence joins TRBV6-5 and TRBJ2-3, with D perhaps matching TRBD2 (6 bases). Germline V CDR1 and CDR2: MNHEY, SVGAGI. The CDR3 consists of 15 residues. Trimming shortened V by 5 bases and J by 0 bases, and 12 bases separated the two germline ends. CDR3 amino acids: CASSPTGTSTDTQYF. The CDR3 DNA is TGTGCCAGCAGTCCTACCGGGACTAGCACAGATACGCAGTATTTT.

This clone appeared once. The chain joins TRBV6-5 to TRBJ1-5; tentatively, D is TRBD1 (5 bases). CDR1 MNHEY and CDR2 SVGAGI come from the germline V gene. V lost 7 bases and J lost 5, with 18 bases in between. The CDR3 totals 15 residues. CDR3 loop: CASNRGGDEDQPQHF. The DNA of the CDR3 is TGTGCCAGCAACCGTGGGGGAGATGAGGATCAGCCCCAGCATTTT.

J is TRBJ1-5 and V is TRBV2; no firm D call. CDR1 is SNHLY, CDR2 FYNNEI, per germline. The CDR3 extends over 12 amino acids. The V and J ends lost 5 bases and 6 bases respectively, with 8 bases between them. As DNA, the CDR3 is TGTGCCAGCAGTAAGGTTGCTCAGCCCCAGCATTTT. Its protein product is CASSKVAQPQHF.

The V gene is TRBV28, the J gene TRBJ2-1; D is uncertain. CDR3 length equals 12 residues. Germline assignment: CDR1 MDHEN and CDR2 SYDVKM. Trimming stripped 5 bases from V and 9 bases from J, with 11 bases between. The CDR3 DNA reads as TGTGCCAGCAGTGCCACCTTCACTGAGCAGTTCTTC. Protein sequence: CASSATFTEQFF.

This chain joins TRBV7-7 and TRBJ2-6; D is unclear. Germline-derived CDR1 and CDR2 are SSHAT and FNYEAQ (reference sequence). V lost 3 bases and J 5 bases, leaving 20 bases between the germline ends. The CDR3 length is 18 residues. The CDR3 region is CASSFPTKCQSRANVLTF. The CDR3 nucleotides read TGTGCCAGCAGCTTTCCTACTAAGTGCCAAAGTCGGGCCAACGTCCTGACTTTC. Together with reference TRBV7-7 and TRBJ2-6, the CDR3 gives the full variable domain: GAGVSQSPRYKVTKRGQDVTLRCDPISSHATLYWYQQALGQGPEFLTYFNYEAQPDKSGLPSDRFSAERPEGSISTLTIQRTEQRDSAMYRCASSFPTKCQSRANVLTFGAGSRLTVL.

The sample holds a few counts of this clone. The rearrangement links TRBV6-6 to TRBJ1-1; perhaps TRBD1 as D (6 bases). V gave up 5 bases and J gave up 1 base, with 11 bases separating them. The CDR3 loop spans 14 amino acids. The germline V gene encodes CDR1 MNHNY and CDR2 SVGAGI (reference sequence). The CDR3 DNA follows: TGTGCCAGCAGTGCCCGGGGGCGGAACACTGAAGCTTTCTTT. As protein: CASSARGRNTEAFF.

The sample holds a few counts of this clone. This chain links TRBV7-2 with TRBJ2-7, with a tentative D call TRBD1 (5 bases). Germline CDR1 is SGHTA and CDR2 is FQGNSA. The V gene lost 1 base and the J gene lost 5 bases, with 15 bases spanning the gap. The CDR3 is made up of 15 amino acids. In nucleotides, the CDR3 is TGTGCCAGCAGCTTAGAGCAGGGCTTCTCTCACGAGCAGTACGTC. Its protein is CASSLEQGFSHEQYV.

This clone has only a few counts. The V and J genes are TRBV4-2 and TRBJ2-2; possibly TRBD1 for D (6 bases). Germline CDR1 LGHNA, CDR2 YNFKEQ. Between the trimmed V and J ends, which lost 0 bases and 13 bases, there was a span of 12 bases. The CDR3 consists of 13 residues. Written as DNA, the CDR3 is TGTGCCAGCAGCCAAGATCGTAGGGGGAGGCTGTTTTTT. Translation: CASSQDRRGRLFF.